The TCR beta chain described here comes from a study of T cell repertoires in cytomegalovirus infection. This clonotype was recorded many times. What it binds is unknown. CDR1 is SEHNR, CDR2 FQNEAQ, per germline (reference sequence). This CDR3 is built from 16 residues. The ends lost 4 bases at V and 2 bases at J; junction bases unmatched: 6. TCRdb analysed the reads with MiXCR anew, one entry per CDR3 protein. The sample has under 150,000 distinct CDR3 sequences; roughly a quarter are singletons. The chain is built from TRBV7-9 and TRBJ2-3; 10 nucleotides align to TRBD2. The TCR was taken from a human donor in good health (CMV status not recorded). Some clones in this sample may be carry-over from other donors' samples. Sequencing was performed on PBMCs, sequenced either directly or after in vitro stimulation (not recorded which). DNA for the CDR3: TGTGCCAGCAGCTACACTAGCGGGACCTACACAGATACGCAGTATTTT. Its protein is CASSYTSGTYTDTQYF. Drawing the rest from reference TRBV7-9 and TRBJ2-3, the complete variable domain is DTGVSQNPRHKITKRGQNVTFRCDPISEHNRLYWYRQTLGQGPEFLTYFQNEAQLEKSRLLSDRFSAERPKGSFSTLEIQRTEQGDSAMYLCASSYTSGTYTDTQYFGPGTRLTVL.